The rows below give T cell receptor beta chains drawn from one sample of a study of shared clonotypes between healthy human individuals. TCRdb keeps only in-frame clones here, not all; method: immunoSEQ multiplex PCR. The sample records about 2 million clones, roughly 94% being singletons. The sample taken for sequencing was naive CD8+ T cells sorted from blood. These receptors all come from a man in his late teens or twenties in good health. CDR3s include the opening cysteine and the closing phenylalanine or tryptophan. The D gene is left open where the match is weak. Expanded clones are given a class, and other clones once, few, many or no size at all.

D: .; size: .; V: TRBV5-4; J: TRBJ1-2; length: 13; DNA: TGTGCCAGCAGGGACCCAGGGAGGTATGGCTACACCTTC; CDR3: CASRDPGRYGYTF
D: TRBD2; size: .; V: TRBV7-9; J: TRBJ2-7; length: 16; DNA: TGTGCCAGCAGCCCGAAGTCTGCGGGACTAGCCCACGAGCAGTACTTC; CDR3: CASSPKSAGLAHEQYF
D: .; size: .; V: TRBV6-5; J: TRBJ2-2; length: 13; DNA: TGTGCCAGCAGTTACGGGGGCCCCGGGGAGCTGTTTTTT; CDR3: CASSYGGPGELFF
D: TRBD2; size: .; V: TRBV23-1; J: TRBJ2-3; length: 18; DNA: TGCGCCAGCAGTCAATCAGGGAAGAGCACTAGCGGCCCAGATACGCAGTATTTT; CDR3: CASSQSGKSTSGPDTQYF
D: .; size: once; V: TRBV27; J: TRBJ2-1; length: 14; DNA: TGTGCCAGCAGTTTATCGGGTTCGTACAATGAGCAGTTCTTC; CDR3: CASSLSGSYNEQFF
D: TRBD2; size: .; V: TRBV28; J: TRBJ2-7; length: 15; DNA: TGTGCCAGCAGTCCCCCCTGGGAGGGTACCTACGAGCAGTACTTC; CDR3: CASSPPWEGTYEQYF
D: .; size: once; V: TRBV5-6; J: TRBJ1-1; length: 17; DNA: TGTGCCAGCAGCCATTTGATCGAAGTGGAGGGGAACACTGAAGCTTTCTTT; CDR3: CASSHLIEVEGNTEAFF
D: .; size: .; V: TRBV29-1; J: TRBJ2-7; length: 12; DNA: TGCAGCGCCACTGACGGCTCCTACGAGCAGTACTTC; CDR3: CSATDGSYEQYF
D: .; size: .; V: TRBV9; J: TRBJ1-2; length: 15; DNA: TGTGCCAGCAGCGTAGGTCACAGCTTTTACTATGGCTACACCTTC; CDR3: CASSVGHSFYYGYTF
D: .; size: .; V: TRBV4-3; J: TRBJ2-7; length: 13; DNA: TGCGCCAGCAGCCTGGTTTTGGGGAACGAGCAGTACTTC; CDR3: CASSLVLGNEQYF
D: .; size: .; V: TRBV2; J: TRBJ2-6; length: 16; DNA: TGTGCCAGCAGTGACCGTGGGACCTCATGGGCCAACGTCCTGACTTTC; CDR3: CASSDRGTSWANVLTF
D: TRBD1; size: .; V: TRBV13; J: TRBJ1-2; length: 17; DNA: TGTGCCAGCAGCTTAGGCCTTCGACAGGGGGATGTCTATGGCTACACCTTC; CDR3: CASSLGLRQGDVYGYTF
D: TRBD2; size: .; V: TRBV4-3; J: TRBJ2-1; length: 16; DNA: TGCGCCAGCAGCCAAGGCAGGACTAGCGGGCTTGATGAGCAGTTCTTC; CDR3: CASSQGRTSGLDEQFF
D: .; size: .; V: TRBV27; J: TRBJ2-7; length: 15; DNA: TGTGCCAGCAGTTACCAGGGACACGGGAACTACGAGCAGTACTTC; CDR3: CASSYQGHGNYEQYF
D: .; size: .; V: TRBV7-9; J: TRBJ2-7; length: 13; DNA: TGTGCCAGCAGCTTAGATGGGATATGGGAGCAGTACTTC; CDR3: CASSLDGIWEQYF
D: .; size: .; V: TRBV5-1; J: TRBJ2-7; length: 14; DNA: TGCGCCAGCAGCCCAGGGTGGGGCTCCTACGAGCAGTACTTC; CDR3: CASSPGWGSYEQYF
D: .; size: once; V: TRBV21-1; J: TRBJ2-1; length: 15; DNA: TGTGCCAGCCCCAAAAAGGGTCGGGACTACAATGAGCAGTTCTTC; CDR3: CASPKKGRDYNEQFF
D: TRBD1; size: .; V: TRBV7-2; J: TRBJ2-5; length: 13; DNA: TGTGCCGAGGGGGCCTACCTGGAGGAGACCCAGTACTTC; CDR3: CAEGAYLEETQYF
D: .; size: .; V: TRBV5-1; J: TRBJ2-3; length: 18; DNA: TGCGCCAGCAGCCACCCATACGGTACTGCCGACGCCACAGATACGCAGTATTTT; CDR3: CASSHPYGTADATDTQYF
D: .; size: once; V: TRBV7-9; J: TRBJ2-1; length: 12; DNA: TGTGCCAGCAGCTTAAAGGGGGACGAGCAGTTCTTC; CDR3: CASSLKGDEQFF
D: .; size: .; V: TRBV28; J: TRBJ1-6; length: 14; DNA: TGTGCCAGCAGGGGAGGGGTCTATAATTCACCCCTCCACTTT; CDR3: CASRGGVYNSPLHF